The 3 T cell receptor beta chains given below trace back to one sample, sequenced in a study of T-cell reconstitution after alpha-beta-depleted transplantation in children. As it was prepared, the TCRbeta library received unique molecular identifiers. MiXCR, applied by TCRdb to the PCR reads, yields one record per CDR3 protein. Seen here are some 840,000 distinct CDR3 sequences, 15% to 20% observed once, and the top ten hold roughly 5%. Material: PBMCs, mostly from graft donor cells, obtained 360 days after TCRalphabeta/CD19-depleted stem cell transplant. The receptors were gathered from a male patient younger than 18 who had a stem cell transplant for acute lymphoblastic leukemia, so the T cells may come from the graft donor.

This clonotype was detected a few times. The chain carries TRBV12-3 or TRBV12-4 and TRBJ1-5; 8 bases are shared with TRBD1. The CDR3 is 15 amino acids. The junction had 7 bases not matched to a gene; V was cut back by 6 bases and J by 3 bases. The CDR3 loop is CASSVDRAVNQPQHF. Here the CDR3 DNA reads TGTGCCAGCAGCGTGGACAGGGCCGTCAATCAGCCCCAGCATTTT.

Ten or more counts support this clonotype. The V call is TRBV6-2 or TRBV6-3, the J call TRBJ2-3, with TRBD1 matching over 10 bases. The CDR3 has 16 amino acids. The V gene end was trimmed by 2 bases and the J gene end by 3 bases; junction bases not matched to a gene: 5. Germline CDR1 MNHEY, CDR2 SVGEGT. In DNA, the CDR3 is TGTGCCAGCAGTTACGGGACAGGGGTGGGGACAGATACGCAGTATTTT. Its translation is CASSYGTGVGTDTQYF.

This clonotype was counted many times. The V and J genes are TRBV27 and TRBJ2-7; 7 nucleotides agree with TRBD2. Germline V gives CDR1 MNHEY, CDR2 SMNVEV (reference sequence). CDR3 length: 12 amino acids. J lost 6 bases, V lost 3 bases, and 2 bases had no gene match. The DNA for the CDR3 is TGTGCCAGCAGTTTGGGAGGGGTCGAGCAGTACTTC. Its translation is CASSLGGVEQYF.